A selection of T cell receptor beta chains follows, all from one sample in a study of type 1 and type 2 diabetes patients. In TCRdb, the multiplex PCR reads were re-called with MiXCR into one record per CDR3 protein. The repertoire holds 250,000 to 300,000 distinct CDR3 sequences, with roughly 50% as singletons. Sequencing input: peripheral blood mononuclear cells (PBMCs). The source is a man between 18 and 29 years old with type 2 diabetes. CDR3s include the opening cysteine and the closing phenylalanine or tryptophan. A D gene is named only where the DNA matches it firmly. Clone size appears in some rows only: once, few, many, or a class for an expanded clone.

d_gene	len	v_gene	abundance	j_gene	CDR3aa	CDR3nt
TRBD1	15	TRBV27	NA	TRBJ1-4	CASSSDRGVDEKLFF	TGTGCCAGCAGTTCCGACAGGGGGGTTGATGAAAAACTGTTTTTT
NA	15	TRBV2	few	TRBJ2-5	CASSYRSQYQETQYF	TGTGCCAGCTCCTACCGGAGCCAGTACCAAGAGACCCAGTACTTC
NA	14	TRBV7-2	once	TRBJ1-5	CASSLSLSNQPQHF	TGTGCCAGCAGCTTAAGTCTAAGCAATCAGCCCCAGCATTTT
NA	15	TRBV7-2	NA	TRBJ2-5	CASSLTRADQETQYF	TGTGCCAGCAGCTTAACCAGGGCAGACCAAGAGACCCAGTACTTC
NA	16	TRBV10-2	few	TRBJ2-7	CASSGKTISGVGEQYF	TGCGCCAGCAGTGGAAAGACTATCTCAGGGGTGGGTGAGCAGTACTTC
NA	14	TRBV20-1	NA	TRBJ2-7	CSASIPNLPHEQYF	TGCAGTGCTAGCATTCCGAACTTACCCCACGAGCAGTACTTC
NA	14	TRBV7-2	NA	TRBJ1-6	CASSFGTWGSPLHF	TGTGCCAGCAGCTTTGGGACCTGGGGGTCACCCCTCCACTTT
NA	18	TRBV10-3	few	TRBJ1-2	CAISERGAPGDANYGYTF	TGTGCCATCAGTGAGCGCGGGGCACCCGGTGATGCTAACTATGGCTACACCTTC
NA	14	TRBV2	many	TRBJ2-3	CASRDITSTDTQYF	TGTGCCAGCAGGGACATTACGAGCACAGATACGCAGTATTTT
NA	14	TRBV13	NA	TRBJ1-1	CASSESLGNTEAFF	TGTGCCAGCAGTGAATCCCTTGGGAACACTGAAGCTTTCTTT
NA	13	TRBV27	NA	TRBJ1-1	CASSFGLSTEAFF	TGTGCCAGCAGTTTCGGCCTGTCCACTGAAGCTTTCTTT
TRBD2	13	TRBV19	NA	TRBJ2-1	CASGAGGRNEQFF	TGTGCCAGTGGCGCGGGGGGGCGGAATGAGCAGTTCTTC
TRBD1	15	TRBV13	NA	TRBJ2-2	CASSVRTGGRGELFF	TGTGCCAGCAGCGTACGGACAGGGGGCAGGGGGGAGCTGTTTTTT
NA	14	TRBV10-1	few	TRBJ2-3	CASTEAVGGGPQYF	TGCGCCAGCACCGAGGCTGTTGGTGGGGGGCCGCAGTATTTT
TRBD1	14	TRBV25-1	NA	TRBJ1-2	CASKGQGANYGYTF	TGTGCCAGCAAGGGACAGGGGGCTAACTATGGCTACACCTTC
NA	17	TRBV2	NA	TRBJ2-1	CASSLRLEASSYNEQFF	TGTGCCAGCAGTCTACGACTGGAAGCAAGCTCCTACAATGAGCAGTTCTTC
TRBD1	15	TRBV7-3	once	TRBJ1-2	CASSRNHDRGYGYTF	TGTGCCAGCAGCCGCAATCACGACAGGGGTTATGGCTACACCTTC
NA	18	TRBV20-1	few	TRBJ2-6	CSAQGAGVLSSGANVLTF	TGCAGTGCTCAAGGGGCAGGGGTATTAAGCTCTGGGGCCAACGTCCTGACTTTC
NA	14	TRBV28	NA	TRBJ1-1	CASSQTGVDTEAFF	TGTGCCAGCAGCCAAACCGGGGTAGACACTGAAGCTTTCTTT
NA	12	TRBV30	NA	TRBJ2-5	CAWSVGIETQYF	TGTGCCTGGAGTGTCGGGATTGAGACCCAGTACTTC
NA	14	TRBV4-1	few	TRBJ2-2	CASSRSQGTGELFF	TGCGCCAGCAGCCGCTCCCAAGGCACCGGGGAGCTGTTTTTT
NA	9	TRBV10-1	many	TRBJ1-1	CASSEEAFF	TGCGCCAGCAGTGAAGAAGCTTTCTTT
NA	15	TRBV4-1	NA	TRBJ2-7	CASSQDGDPRSEQYF	TGCGCCAGCAGCCAAGATGGGGACCCCCGCAGCGAGCAGTACTTC
TRBD2	18	TRBV7-2	NA	TRBJ2-1	CASSTELAGGPVVNEQFF	TGTGCCAGCAGCACGGAACTAGCGGGGGGGCCAGTGGTCAATGAGCAGTTCTTC
NA	12	TRBV30	NA	TRBJ2-6	CAWSAGANVLTF	TGTGCCTGGAGTGCTGGGGCCAACGTCCTGACTTTC
NA	14	TRBV6-1	NA	TRBJ1-6	CASSDGEEDSPLHF	TGTGCCAGCAGTGATGGGGAGGAGGATTCACCCCTCCACTTT
NA	15	TRBV6-1	few	TRBJ1-1	CASSEGTERNTEAFF	TGTGCCAGCAGTGAGGGTACTGAACGGAACACTGAAGCTTTCTTT
NA	14	TRBV2	few	TRBJ1-3	CASTSSGLGNTIYF	TGTGCCAGCACCTCTAGCGGTTTAGGAAACACCATATATTTT